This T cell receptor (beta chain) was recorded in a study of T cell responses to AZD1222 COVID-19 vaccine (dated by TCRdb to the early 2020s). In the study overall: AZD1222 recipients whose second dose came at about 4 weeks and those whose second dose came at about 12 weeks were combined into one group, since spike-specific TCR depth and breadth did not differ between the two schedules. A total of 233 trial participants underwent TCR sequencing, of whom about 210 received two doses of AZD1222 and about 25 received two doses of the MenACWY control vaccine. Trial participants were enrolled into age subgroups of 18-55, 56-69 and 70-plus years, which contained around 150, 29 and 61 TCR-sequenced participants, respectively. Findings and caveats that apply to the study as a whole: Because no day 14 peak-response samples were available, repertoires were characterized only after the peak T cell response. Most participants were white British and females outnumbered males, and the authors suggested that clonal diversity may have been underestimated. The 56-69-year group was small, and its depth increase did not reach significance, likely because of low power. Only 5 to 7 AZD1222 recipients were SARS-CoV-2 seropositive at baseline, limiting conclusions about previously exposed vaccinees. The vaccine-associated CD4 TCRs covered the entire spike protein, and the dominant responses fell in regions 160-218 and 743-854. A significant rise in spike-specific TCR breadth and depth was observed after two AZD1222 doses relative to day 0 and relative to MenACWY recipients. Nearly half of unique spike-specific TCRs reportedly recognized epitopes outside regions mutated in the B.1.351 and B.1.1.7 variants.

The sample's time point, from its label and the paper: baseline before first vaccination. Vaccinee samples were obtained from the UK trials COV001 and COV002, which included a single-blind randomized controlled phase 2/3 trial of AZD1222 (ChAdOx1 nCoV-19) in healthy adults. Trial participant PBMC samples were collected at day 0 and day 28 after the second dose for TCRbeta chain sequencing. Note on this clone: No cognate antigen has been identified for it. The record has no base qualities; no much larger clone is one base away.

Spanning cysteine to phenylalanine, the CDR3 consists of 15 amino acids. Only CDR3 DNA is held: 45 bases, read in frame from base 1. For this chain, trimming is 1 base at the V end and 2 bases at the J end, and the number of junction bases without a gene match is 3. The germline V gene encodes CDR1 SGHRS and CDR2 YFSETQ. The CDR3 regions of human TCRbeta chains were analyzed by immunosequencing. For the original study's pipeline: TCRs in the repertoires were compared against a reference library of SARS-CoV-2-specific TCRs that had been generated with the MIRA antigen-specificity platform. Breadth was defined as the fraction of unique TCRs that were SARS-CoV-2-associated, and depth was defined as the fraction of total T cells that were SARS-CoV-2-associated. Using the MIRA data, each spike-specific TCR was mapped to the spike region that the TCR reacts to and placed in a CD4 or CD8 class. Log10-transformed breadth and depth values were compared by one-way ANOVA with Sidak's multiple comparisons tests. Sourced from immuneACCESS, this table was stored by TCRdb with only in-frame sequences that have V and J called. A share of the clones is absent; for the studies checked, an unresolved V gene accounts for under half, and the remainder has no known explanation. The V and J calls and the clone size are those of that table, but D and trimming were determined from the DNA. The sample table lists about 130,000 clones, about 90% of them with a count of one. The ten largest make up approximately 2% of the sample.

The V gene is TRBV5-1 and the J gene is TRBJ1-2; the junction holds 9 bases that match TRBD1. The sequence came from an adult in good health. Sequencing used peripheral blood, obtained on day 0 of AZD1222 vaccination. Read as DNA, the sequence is TGCGCCAGCAGCTTGTGGGGGACAGGGAACTATGGCTACACCTTC. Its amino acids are CASSLWGTGNYGYTF.